This T cell receptor beta chain was observed in a study of technical replicates of blood from a handful of donors. Assay: immunoSEQ multiplex PCR; the TCRdb copy retains only in-frame clones and omits some. This table holds approximately 59,000 clones, approximately 84% found once. Germline values: CDR1 LGHNA, CDR2 YNFKEQ. This CDR3 spans 13 amino acids. The V gene lost 4 bases and the J gene lost 0 bases, with 6 bases spanning the gap. This chain uses TRBV4-2 with TRBJ1-1; D call uncertain. The sequenced sample was PBMCs. This receptor was obtained from a human donor in good health. Some clones in this sample may be carry-over from other donors' samples. CDR3 DNA: TGTGCCAGCAGCCTCGGGGTGAACACTGAAGCTTTCTTT. It specifies CASSLGVNTEAFF.